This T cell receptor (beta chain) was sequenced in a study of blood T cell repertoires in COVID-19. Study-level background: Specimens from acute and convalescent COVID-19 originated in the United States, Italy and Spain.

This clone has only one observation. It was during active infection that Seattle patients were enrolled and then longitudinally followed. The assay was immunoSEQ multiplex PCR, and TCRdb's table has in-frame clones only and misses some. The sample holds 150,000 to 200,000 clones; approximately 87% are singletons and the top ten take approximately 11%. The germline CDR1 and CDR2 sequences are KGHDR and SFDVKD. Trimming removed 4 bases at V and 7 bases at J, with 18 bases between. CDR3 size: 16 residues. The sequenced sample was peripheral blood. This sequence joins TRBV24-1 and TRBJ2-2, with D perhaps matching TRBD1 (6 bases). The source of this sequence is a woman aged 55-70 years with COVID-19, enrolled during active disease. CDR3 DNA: TGTGCCACCAGTGACTCGGACAGCCCGGCGGACGGGGAGCTGTTTTTT. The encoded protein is CATSDSDSPADGELFF.